This entry lists 7 T cell receptor beta chains sequenced from one sample in a study of blood T cell repertoires in COVID-19. TCRdb keeps only in-frame clones here, not all; method: immunoSEQ multiplex PCR. This sample has some 250,000 clones; around 80% occur once, and the top ten carry roughly 3.4%. The specimen was peripheral blood. These receptors all come from a woman younger than 30 with acute or convalescent COVID-19.

This rearrangement joins TRBV3-1 (or the pseudogene TRBV3-2) to TRBJ1-1; D remains ambiguous. The CDR3 is 17 residues long. The germline V gene has CDR1 LGHDT and CDR2 YNNKEL (reference sequence). V gave up 0 bases and J gave up 5 bases, with 19 bases separating them. For the CDR3, the DNA is TGTGCCAGCAGCCAAGATCTCCTCGGCAAGGTGCGGACTGAAGCTTTCTTT. Protein sequence: CASSQDLLGKVRTEAFF.

This clone appeared once. The rearrangement joins TRBV29-1 to TRBJ2-7; D is unresolved. This CDR3 is 12 amino acids long. Between the trimmed V and J ends, which lost 7 bases and 2 bases, there was a span of 12 bases. CDR1 and CDR2 (germline): SQVTM, ANQGSEA. The CDR3 loop reads CSAGYDTYEQYF. CDR3 in DNA: TGCAGCGCTGGCTACGACACCTACGAGCAGTACTTC.

The chain couples TRBV4-3 to TRBJ2-2, with 9 bases matching TRBD1. Germline lookup yields CDR1 LGHNA and CDR2 YSLEER. CDR3 size: 17 residues. V lost 0 bases and J lost 6; bases outside the gene matches: 8. CDR3 sequence (DNA): TGCGCCAGCAGCCAAGATAGTCACAGGGGGCGTGCCGGGGAGCTGTTTTTT. This translates into CASSQDSHRGRAGELFF.

The chain joins TRBV2 to TRBJ1-3, with 8 nucleotides matching TRBD1. Germline V gene sequence: CDR1 SNHLY, CDR2 FYNNEI. Losses at the gene ends were 2 bases for V and 4 bases for J; bases not matched to a gene: 7. CDR3 length: 16 amino acids. CDR3 sequence: CASSEFGTGAGNTIYF. For the CDR3, the DNA is TGTGCCAGCAGTGAATTTGGGACAGGAGCCGGAAACACCATATATTTT.

The chain carries TRBV4-1 and TRBJ1-5; tentative D call: TRBD1 (5 bases). The CDR3 runs to 15 residues. Germline lookup yields CDR1 MGHRA and CDR2 YSYEKL. The V end lost 0 bases, the J end lost 4 bases, and 10 bases lay between the germline ends. The CDR3 DNA reads as TGCGCCAGCAGCCAAGATGGGGGGATGAATCAGCCCCAGCATTTT. Encoded protein: CASSQDGGMNQPQHF.

V usage is TRBV3-1 (or the pseudogene TRBV3-2) and J usage is TRBJ2-3; the match to TRBD2 covers 10 bases. J lost 4 bases, V lost 4 bases, and 8 bases had no gene match. Germline V gene lookup returns CDR1 LGHDT and CDR2 YNNKEL (reference sequence). This CDR3 has 16 residues. The CDR3 loop reads CASSPSSGSYADTQYF. CDR3 nucleotides: TGTGCCAGCAGCCCTTCTAGCGGGAGCTATGCAGATACGCAGTATTTT.

This clone has more than one count but fewer than ten. The chain uses TRBV29-1 and TRBJ1-1, with TRBD1 as a possible D gene (6 bases). This CDR3 has 13 amino acids. Trimming removed 6 bases at V and 7 bases at J, with 18 bases between. Germline-derived CDR1 and CDR2 are SQVTM and ANQGSEA. The CDR3 sequence is CSVQRDTNNEAFF. CDR3 coding DNA: TGCAGCGTGCAACGGGACACTAATAATGAAGCTTTCTTT.